Given below is one TCR beta chain in context. The data stem from a study of technical replicates of blood from a handful of donors. Repertoires were generated with immunoSEQ multiplex PCR, while TCRdb's copy carries only in-frame clones and drops some. The data hold roughly 97,000 clones, with around 96% observed a single time. Germline assignment: CDR1 SGDLS and CDR2 YYNGEE. The V gene end was trimmed by 3 bases and the J gene end by 5 bases; junction bases not matched to a gene: 19. CDR3 length equals 18 residues. This sequence originates from a human donor in good health. The sample was T cells isolated from PBMCs. V usage is TRBV9 and J usage is TRBJ2-5, with TRBD1 matching 7 bases. The chain's CDR3 is CASSGPDQLTGTRETQYF. The DNA of the CDR3 is TGTGCCAGCAGCGGTCCCGACCAACTGACAGGGACGCGGGAGACCCAGTACTTC.